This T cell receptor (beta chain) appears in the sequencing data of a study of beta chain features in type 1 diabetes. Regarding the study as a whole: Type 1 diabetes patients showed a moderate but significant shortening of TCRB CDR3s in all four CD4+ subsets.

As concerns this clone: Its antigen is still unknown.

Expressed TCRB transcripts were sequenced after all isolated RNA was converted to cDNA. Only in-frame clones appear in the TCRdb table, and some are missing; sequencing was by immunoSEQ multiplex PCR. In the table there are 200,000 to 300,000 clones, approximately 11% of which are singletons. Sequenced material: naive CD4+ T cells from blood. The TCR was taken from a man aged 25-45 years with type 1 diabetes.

The CDR3 DNA is TGTGCCAGCAGTCAGGGGTTCCAAGAGACCCAGTACTTC. It encodes CASSQGFQETQYF. This chain joins TRBV6-5 and TRBJ2-5; TRBD1 might be the D (6 bases). This CDR3 comprises 13 residues. V gave up 5 bases and J gave up 1 base, with 8 bases separating them. Germline lookup yields CDR1 MNHEY and CDR2 SVGAGI.